These 19 T cell receptor beta chains were all obtained from the same sample, sequenced in a study of blood T cell repertoires in COVID-19. The data were produced by immunoSEQ multiplex PCR, yet TCRdb's version contains in-frame clones alone and is incomplete. Altogether 250,000 to 350,000 clones are present, almost 90% being singletons, with the ten largest covering approximately 4.5%. Sequencing input: PBMCs or T cells enriched from blood (not recorded which). The receptors come from a young woman with acute COVID-19.

This clone was seen a few times. This chain connects TRBV6-1 to TRBJ2-2, with 7 nucleotides matching TRBD2. V shed 2 bases, J shed 6 bases, and the junction held 9 bases outside the gene matches. The length of the CDR3 is 16 residues. Germline CDR1 MNHNS, CDR2 SASEGT. This CDR3 reads CASSEWGGGTAGELFF. The CDR3 nucleotides read TGTGCCAGCAGTGAATGGGGGGGAGGGACTGCCGGGGAGCTGTTTTTT.

The gene calls are TRBV10-3 and TRBJ1-1, with TRBD1 identical over 8 bases. Losses at the gene ends were 5 bases for V and 4 bases for J; bases not matched to a gene: 9. Germline V CDR1 and CDR2: ENHRY, SYGVKD. The CDR3 sequence is 15 residues long. Written as DNA, the CDR3 is TGTGCCATCAGTTACTCAGGGGGCGAGGTCACTGAAGCTTTCTTT. Its translation is CAISYSGGEVTEAFF.

V usage is TRBV19 and J usage is TRBJ1-2; TRBD1 matches 12 bases. Germline CDR1 and CDR2: LNHDA and SQIVND (reference sequence). V gave up 5 bases and J gave up 4 bases; unmatched junction bases: 5. This CDR3 comprises 15 residues. DNA for the CDR3: TGTGCCAGTAGTGCCGGGACAGGGGGCCCCTATGGCTACACCTTC. This sequence encodes CASSAGTGGPYGYTF.

This clone appeared a single time. The chain employs TRBV5-6 and TRBJ1-4; D remains unclear. The germline V gene has CDR1 SGHDT and CDR2 YYEEEE. The CDR3 length is 15 residues. Trimming cost V 4 bases and J 4 bases, with 14 bases left between them. The CDR3 here is CASSPAPGYNEKLFF. The CDR3 nucleotides read TGTGCCAGCAGCCCGGCCCCGGGATATAATGAAAAACTGTTTTTT.

In its sample, this clone was seen once. The chain carries TRBV7-2 and TRBJ1-6; D gene ambiguous. Germline CDR1 is SGHTA and CDR2 is FQGNSA. The CDR3 covers 14 residues. With 5 bases removed from V and 8 bases from J, the gap between germline ends came to 13 bases. CDR3 amino acids: CASSVGPQDSPLHF. The CDR3 DNA follows: TGTGCCAGCAGCGTAGGTCCCCAGGATTCACCCCTCCACTTT. Using reference TRBV7-2 and TRBJ1-6 for the parts outside the CDR3, the full variable domain is GAGVSQSPSNKVTEKGKDVELRCDPISGHTALYWYRQSLGQGLEFLIYFQGNSAPDKSGLPSDRFSAERTGGSVSTLTIQRTQQEDSAVYLCASSVGPQDSPLHFGNGTRLTVT.

The chain carries TRBV27 and TRBJ2-3; 7 bases match TRBD1. The CDR3 runs to 15 residues. Germline CDR1 and CDR2: MNHEY and SMNVEV (reference sequence). Trimming cost V 5 bases and J 4 bases; bases outside gene matches: 9. This CDR3 reads CASSLKGALADTQYF. The CDR3 nucleotides read TGTGCCAGCAGTCTTAAGGGGGCGTTGGCAGATACGCAGTATTTT.

The count of this clone is one. The V call is TRBV9, the J call TRBJ2-2; TRBD2 matches at 10 bases. Germline V lookup: CDR1 SGDLS, CDR2 YYNGEE. The CDR3 runs to 16 residues. Unmatched junction bases numbered 6, after V lost 1 base and J lost 6 bases. CDR3 protein: CASSVRAGGPAGELFF. In DNA, the CDR3 is TGTGCCAGCAGCGTAAGAGCGGGAGGGCCTGCCGGGGAGCTGTTTTTT. Full variable domain (rest looked up from reference TRBV9 and TRBJ2-2): DSGVTQTPKHLITATGQRVTLRCSPRSGDLSVYWYQQSLDQGLQFLIQYYNGEERAKGNILERFSAQQFPDLHSELNLSSLELGDSALYFCASSVRAGGPAGELFFGEGSRLTVL.

V and J are TRBV18 and TRBJ1-3; D perhaps matches TRBD1 (5 bases). The CDR3 loop spans 13 amino acids. V shed 2 bases and J shed 6 bases, with 8 bases lying between them. The V gene's germline CDR1 is KGHSH and CDR2 LQKENI. CDR3: CASSPDSSNTIYF. CDR3 coding DNA: TGTGCCAGCTCACCAGACAGCTCAAACACCATATATTTT. Based on the CDR3 plus reference TRBV18 and TRBJ1-3, the full variable domain is NAGVMQNPRHLVRRRGQEARLRCSPMKGHSHVYWYRQLPEEGLKFMVYLQKENIIDESGMPKERFSAEFPKEGPSILRIQQVVRGDSAAYFCASSPDSSNTIYFGEGSWLTVV.

The gene calls are TRBV5-1 and TRBJ2-5; the D gene is possibly TRBD2 (6 bases). V lost 4 bases to trimming and J lost 5 bases, with 12 bases between them. CDR1 is SGHRS and CDR2 is YFSETQ in the germline V gene. The CDR3 length is 13 residues. The CDR3 loop reads CASSGRGWETQYF. The CDR3 DNA sequence: TGCGCCAGCAGCGGCCGGGGGTGGGAGACCCAGTACTTC.

The gene calls are TRBV2 and TRBJ1-1; TRBD1 matches at 8 bases. Trimming cost V 7 bases and J 1 base; bases outside gene matches: 5. Per germline, CDR1 SNHLY and CDR2 FYNNEI. This CDR3 is 14 amino acids long. Written as DNA, the CDR3 is TGTGCCAGCATTTGGACAGGGACGAACACTGAAGCTTTCTTT. Its translation: CASIWTGTNTEAFF.

The V call is TRBV9, the J call TRBJ2-2, with no clear D. CDR1 and CDR2 from the germline V gene are SGDLS and YYNGEE. The CDR3 spans 15 residues. V dropped 0 bases and J dropped 1 base, with 7 bases sitting between them. CDR3 protein: CASSVDSLNTGELFF. In nucleotides, the CDR3 is TGTGCCAGCAGCGTAGATTCCCTGAACACCGGGGAGCTGTTTTTT.

This chain uses TRBV10-3 with TRBJ2-7, with 10 bases identical to TRBD2. The CDR3 is 12 residues long. Germline lookup yields CDR1 ENHRY and CDR2 SYGVKD. Trimming cost V 11 bases and J 6 bases; bases outside gene matches: 7. CDR3 sequence reads: CASGLATREQYF. The CDR3 nucleotides are TGTGCCTCGGGACTAGCGACTCGCGAGCAGTACTTC.

The table lists this clone with a count of one. The gene calls are TRBV9 and TRBJ1-1; 7 bases are shared with TRBD1. This CDR3 is 18 amino acids long. Germline values: CDR1 SGDLS, CDR2 YYNGEE. Trimming cost V 1 base and J 1 base; bases outside gene matches: 13. CDR3 residues: CASSVKGAGGLENTEAFF. DNA of the CDR3: TGTGCCAGCAGCGTAAAAGGCGCAGGGGGGTTGGAGAACACTGAAGCTTTCTTT.

This clone is a singleton in its sample. The chain employs TRBV19 and TRBJ1-2; 8 nucleotides line up with TRBD1. Germline V gives CDR1 LNHDA, CDR2 SQIVND (reference sequence). Trimming at V came to 4 bases and at J to 2 bases, leaving 6 bases not matched to a gene. The CDR3 is 15 residues long. The CDR3 DNA is TGTGCCAGTAGTACTCCCGGGACAGGCAACTATGGCTACACCTTC. Translation: CASSTPGTGNYGYTF.

This chain joins TRBV28 and TRBJ2-7, with D possibly matching TRBD2 (6 bases). The length of the CDR3 is 15 residues. Germline assignment: CDR1 MDHEN and CDR2 SYDVKM. The germline V and J ends were trimmed by 2 bases and 4 bases, with 15 bases remaining between them. The CDR3 region has the DNA TGTGCCAGCAGTTTAGAAGACGGACTAAGTTACGAGCAGTACTTC. Encoded protein: CASSLEDGLSYEQYF.

The gene calls are TRBV9 and TRBJ1-5; 8 bases are a match to TRBD1. The germline gives CDR1 SGDLS, CDR2 YYNGEE. The J segment lost 8 bases and the V segment lost 1 base, leaving 8 bases of the junction unmatched. This CDR3 is built from 15 residues. CDR3 DNA sequence: TGTGCCAGCAGCGTACAGGGGACAGGTCTGAAGCCCCAGCATTTT. Translating it yields CASSVQGTGLKPQHF.

The V call is TRBV5-1, the J call TRBJ1-1, with 8 bases matching TRBD1. With V trimmed by 5 bases and J by 2 bases, 5 bases remained unmatched. Germline values: CDR1 SGHRS, CDR2 YFSETQ. The CDR3 is 14 amino acids. Here the CDR3 DNA reads TGCGCCAGCAGACCCGGACAGGGAAACACTGAAGCTTTCTTT. The encoded protein is CASRPGQGNTEAFF.

CDR3 loop: CASSLDRGNYGYTF. In nucleotides, the CDR3 is TGTGCCAGCAGCTTAGATCGGGGAAACTATGGCTACACCTTC. V gene TRBV7-2 combines with J gene TRBJ1-2, with D hard to call. Germline loops: CDR1 SGHTA, CDR2 FQGNSA. CDR3 length: 14 amino acids. The V and J ends lost 1 base and 2 bases respectively, with 8 bases between them.

This rearrangement joins TRBV6-5 to TRBJ2-7; TRBD1 might be the D (5 bases). V was shortened by 5 bases and J by 3 bases, with 8 bases between the two germline ends. This CDR3 is 12 amino acids long. Germline V gives CDR1 MNHEY, CDR2 SVGAGI. The CDR3 reads CASSKTGYEQYF. CDR3 DNA: TGTGCCAGCAGTAAAACAGGCTACGAGCAGTACTTC.